These T cell receptor beta chains were read from a single sample in a study of neurological immune-mediated disorders. TCRdb re-derived calls from the 5' RACE reads in MiXCR, one entry per CDR3 protein. The sample lists approximately 48,000 distinct CDR3 sequences; around 2.9% were seen once. Sequenced input: PBMCs. These receptors originate from a woman aged 50 to 60 with multiple sclerosis. The CDR3 runs from the conserved cysteine through the conserved F or W. D genes are given only for firm matches. Rows may omit the clone size; those that give it use once, few, many or a size class.

CDR3aa: CSASRGIGMNTEAFF
CDR3nt: TGCAGTGCTAGCCGGGGGATTGGGATGAACACTGAAGCTTTCTTT
d_gene: -
abundance: many
v_gene: TRBV20-1
j_gene: TRBJ1-1
len: 15

CDR3aa: CASSLDGPPETQYF
CDR3nt: TGCGCCAGCAGCTTGGACGGGCCGCCAGAGACCCAGTACTTC
d_gene: -
abundance: many
v_gene: TRBV5-1
j_gene: TRBJ2-5
len: 14

CDR3aa: CASSLTGTSGIYEQYF
CDR3nt: TGCGCCAGCAGCTTGACCGGGACTAGCGGGATCTACGAGCAGTACTTC
d_gene: TRBD2
abundance: many
v_gene: TRBV5-1
j_gene: TRBJ2-7
len: 16

CDR3aa: CASSQPGKGEYEQYF
CDR3nt: TGTGCCAGCAGTCAACCGGGAAAGGGGGAGTACGAGCAGTACTTC
d_gene: -
abundance: few
v_gene: TRBV28
j_gene: TRBJ2-7
len: 15

CDR3aa: CASSPDPTGGVSYEQYF
CDR3nt: TGTGCCAGCTCACCCGACCCGACAGGGGGAGTCTCCTACGAGCAGTACTTC
d_gene: TRBD1
abundance: -
v_gene: TRBV18
j_gene: TRBJ2-7
len: 17

CDR3aa: CAISGLAGTRTDTQYF
CDR3nt: TGTGCCATCAGTGGACTAGCGGGGACCCGCACAGATACGCAGTATTTT
d_gene: TRBD2
abundance: many
v_gene: TRBV10-3
j_gene: TRBJ2-3
len: 16

CDR3aa: CSARVPRVNTQYF
CDR3nt: TGCAGTGCTAGAGTCCCCAGGGTAAATACGCAGTATTTT
d_gene: -
abundance: many
v_gene: TRBV20-1
j_gene: TRBJ2-3
len: 13

CDR3aa: CASSFATGVTEAFF
CDR3nt: TGCGCCAGCAGCTTTGCAACAGGGGTCACTGAAGCTTTCTTT
d_gene: TRBD1
abundance: many
v_gene: TRBV5-1
j_gene: TRBJ1-1
len: 14

CDR3aa: CASRAPGGAFGYTF
CDR3nt: TGTGCCAGCAGGGCCCCGGGGGGCGCGTTCGGCTACACCTTC
d_gene: -
abundance: many
v_gene: TRBV6-5
j_gene: TRBJ1-2
len: 14

CDR3aa: CASWTGSETQYF
CDR3nt: TGTGCCAGCTGGACGGGGAGTGAGACCCAGTACTTC
d_gene: -
abundance: many
v_gene: TRBV6-5
j_gene: TRBJ2-5
len: 12

CDR3aa: CSARTREFTGELFF
CDR3nt: TGCAGTGCTAGAACCCGGGAGTTCACCGGGGAGCTGTTTTTT
d_gene: -
abundance: many
v_gene: TRBV20-1
j_gene: TRBJ2-2
len: 14

CDR3aa: CASSESDYGYTF
CDR3nt: TGCGCCAGCAGTGAGTCGGACTATGGCTACACCTTC
d_gene: -
abundance: many
v_gene: TRBV10-2
j_gene: TRBJ1-2
len: 12

CDR3aa: CASSLRPKETQYF
CDR3nt: TGTGCCAGCAGCTTACGACCAAAAGAGACCCAGTACTTC
d_gene: -
abundance: many
v_gene: TRBV7-2
j_gene: TRBJ2-5
len: 13

CDR3aa: CASTEGRIYEQYF
CDR3nt: TGTGCCAGCACCGAAGGACGGATCTACGAGCAGTACTTC
d_gene: -
abundance: many
v_gene: TRBV12-3/TRBV12-4
j_gene: TRBJ2-7
len: 13

CDR3aa: CASRGTGVNEQFF
CDR3nt: TGTGCCAGCAGGGGGACAGGGGTAAATGAGCAGTTCTTC
d_gene: TRBD1
abundance: many
v_gene: TRBV6-6
j_gene: TRBJ2-1
len: 13

CDR3aa: CASSQPGPNTEAFF
CDR3nt: TGTGCCAGCAGCCAACCGGGACCGAACACTGAAGCTTTCTTT
d_gene: -
abundance: many
v_gene: TRBV3-1
j_gene: TRBJ1-1
len: 14

CDR3aa: CSARDDYRTGIRYNEQFF
CDR3nt: TGCAGTGCTAGAGATGACTATCGGACCGGCATTCGCTACAATGAGCAGTTCTTC
d_gene: -
abundance: many
v_gene: TRBV20-1
j_gene: TRBJ2-1
len: 18

CDR3aa: CSARGRVYEQYF
CDR3nt: TGCAGTGCTAGGGGCAGGGTGTACGAGCAGTACTTC
d_gene: -
abundance: many
v_gene: TRBV20-1
j_gene: TRBJ2-7
len: 12

CDR3aa: CSASRTFLDTQYF
CDR3nt: TGCAGTGCCTCTCGGACCTTTTTGGATACGCAGTATTTT
d_gene: -
abundance: many
v_gene: TRBV20-1
j_gene: TRBJ2-3
len: 13

CDR3aa: CSARIRASGGPTDTQYF
CDR3nt: TGCAGTGCTAGGATAAGAGCTAGCGGGGGACCCACAGATACGCAGTATTTT
d_gene: TRBD2
abundance: many
v_gene: TRBV20-1
j_gene: TRBJ2-3
len: 17

CDR3aa: CASRLTGGANQPQHF
CDR3nt: TGTGCCAGCAGGCTAACAGGTGGAGCCAATCAGCCCCAGCATTTT
d_gene: -
abundance: many
v_gene: TRBV12-3/TRBV12-4
j_gene: TRBJ1-5
len: 15

CDR3aa: CASRTSGGPKREQYF
CDR3nt: TGTGCCAGCAGAACGAGCGGGGGACCTAAGAGGGAGCAGTACTTC
d_gene: TRBD2
abundance: -
v_gene: TRBV27
j_gene: TRBJ2-7
len: 15

CDR3aa: CASKGQGMQETQYF
CDR3nt: TGCGCCAGCAAGGGACAGGGGATGCAAGAGACCCAGTACTTC
d_gene: TRBD1
abundance: many
v_gene: TRBV5-1
j_gene: TRBJ2-5
len: 14

CDR3aa: CASSQQRGPNEQFF
CDR3nt: TGTGCCAGCAGCCAGCAGCGGGGCCCGAATGAGCAGTTCTTC
d_gene: TRBD2
abundance: many
v_gene: TRBV3-1
j_gene: TRBJ2-1
len: 14

CDR3aa: CASSVVAGGGGGEQFF
CDR3nt: TGTGCCAGCAGTGTTGTAGCGGGAGGGGGTGGTGGTGAGCAGTTCTTC
d_gene: TRBD2
abundance: many
v_gene: TRBV2
j_gene: TRBJ2-1
len: 16

CDR3aa: CSARDGTRLETQYF
CDR3nt: TGCAGTGCTAGAGACGGGACCAGGTTGGAGACCCAGTACTTC
d_gene: -
abundance: many
v_gene: TRBV20-1
j_gene: TRBJ2-5
len: 14

CDR3aa: CASSPGPSGEDTQYF
CDR3nt: TGTGCCAGCAGCCCGGGGCCCAGCGGGGAGGATACGCAGTATTTT
d_gene: TRBD2
abundance: many
v_gene: TRBV9
j_gene: TRBJ2-3
len: 15